The entry below describes one TCR beta chain. Its antigen is not identified. Libraries were prepared by immunoSEQ multiplex PCR; TCRdb keeps only in-frame clonotypes and omits some of them. The sample holds 80,000 or so clones, approximately 90% seen once. The data originate from a study of graft-versus-host responses after intestinal transplantation. Background on the study: Multivisceral, liver-intestinal, or isolated intestinal grafts went to recipients.

Germline CDR1 reads LNHDA; CDR2 reads SQIVND (reference sequence). This CDR3 is 14 amino acids long. Trimming at V came to 6 bases and at J to 15 bases, leaving 14 bases not matched to a gene. Findings of the study overall: When patients had graft-donor T cell macrochimerism, their allografts held high graft-versus-host to host-versus-graft clonal ratios. Some GvH clones appeared in ileal mucosa or blood before recipient bone marrow.

Sequencing was performed on PBMCs, taken 98 days after intestinal transplantation. The genes are TRBV19 and TRBJ2-1, with 10 bases lining up with TRBD1. The sequence was collected from a human patient who received an intestinal transplant, so some T cells may come from the graft donor. Here the CDR3 reads CASRESRDRGGLFF. CDR3 in DNA: TGTGCCAGTAGGGAGTCCCGGGACAGGGGAGGGCTGTTCTTC.